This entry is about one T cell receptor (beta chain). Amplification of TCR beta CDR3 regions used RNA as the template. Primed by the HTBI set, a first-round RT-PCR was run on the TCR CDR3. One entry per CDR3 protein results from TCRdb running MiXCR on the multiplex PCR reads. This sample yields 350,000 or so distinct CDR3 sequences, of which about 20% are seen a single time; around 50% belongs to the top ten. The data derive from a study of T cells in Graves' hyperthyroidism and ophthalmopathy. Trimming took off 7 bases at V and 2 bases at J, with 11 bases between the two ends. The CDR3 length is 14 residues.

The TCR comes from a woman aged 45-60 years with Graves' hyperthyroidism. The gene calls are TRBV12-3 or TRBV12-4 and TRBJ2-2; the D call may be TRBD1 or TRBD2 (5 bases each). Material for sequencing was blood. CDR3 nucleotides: TGTGCCAGCAATCCGGGACCCAACACCGGGGAGCTGTTTTTT. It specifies CASNPGPNTGELFF.